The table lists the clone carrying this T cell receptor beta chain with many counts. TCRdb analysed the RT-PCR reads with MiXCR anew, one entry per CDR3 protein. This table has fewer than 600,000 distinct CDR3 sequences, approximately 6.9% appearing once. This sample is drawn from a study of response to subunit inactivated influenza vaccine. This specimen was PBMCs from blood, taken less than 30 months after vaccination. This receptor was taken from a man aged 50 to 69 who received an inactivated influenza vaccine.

As DNA, the CDR3 is TGTGCCAGCAGCCCGACGGGGGGAAGCAATCAGCCCCAGCATTTT. Amino acids: CASSPTGGSNQPQHF. The chain employs TRBV9 and TRBJ1-5, with TRBD1 as a possible D gene (5 bases). CDR3 size: 15 residues. V was trimmed by 4 bases and J by 1 base, leaving 12 bases between them. Germline V gene sequence: CDR1 SGDLS, CDR2 YYNGEE.